Listed below are T cell receptor beta chains from one sample, sequenced in a study of monozygotic twins with inflammatory bowel disease. TCRdb re-called the 5' RACE reads and gives one entry per CDR3 protein, without DNA. This listing includes 200,000 to 250,000 distinct CDR3 sequences. Specimen: blood. These TCRs come from a human donor with ulcerative colitis or Crohn's disease, or a healthy co-twin of an affected twin (not recorded which). The CDR3 runs from the conserved cysteine through the conserved F or W. The order of the fields is V gene, J gene, CDR3 protein.

V: TRBV12-3/TRBV12-4
J: TRBJ2-2
CDR3: CASSLALQLTGELFF

V: TRBV20-1
J: TRBJ2-3
CDR3: CSARKGDTDTQYF

V: TRBV20-1
J: TRBJ2-2
CDR3: CSAEASGSRNTGELFF

V: TRBV15
J: TRBJ2-6
CDR3: CATSRKQPGTLTF

V: TRBV7-9
J: TRBJ2-3
CDR3: CASSPRAGGSTDTQYF

V: TRBV20-1
J: TRBJ2-7
CDR3: CSAVTSASRTPQYF

V: TRBV6-1
J: TRBJ1-1
CDR3: CASSERGGGTEAFF

V: TRBV20-1
J: TRBJ1-2
CDR3: CSARVSGSSGYTF

V: TRBV18
J: TRBJ2-1
CDR3: CASSPWDRSYNEQFF

V: TRBV29-1
J: TRBJ2-1
CDR3: CSAEGQGALNEQFF

V: TRBV7-2
J: TRBJ2-7
CDR3: CASSLLPAFYEQYF

V: TRBV29-1
J: TRBJ2-2
CDR3: CSVEDKSPANTGELFF

V: TRBV7-6
J: TRBJ2-3
CDR3: CASSLAFRGGADTQYF

V: TRBV5-6
J: TRBJ2-2
CDR3: CASSFNGAISTGELFF

V: TRBV6-1
J: TRBJ2-1
CDR3: CASSRSGTSGDGEQFF

V: TRBV20-1
J: TRBJ2-1
CDR3: CSARASGPYNEQFF

V: TRBV20-1
J: TRBJ2-1
CDR3: CSARAAGRNNEQFF

V: TRBV5-1
J: TRBJ1-2
CDR3: CASSSLQATNYGYTF

V: TRBV5-1
J: TRBJ1-4
CDR3: CASSKGDGQGEKLFF

V: TRBV19
J: TRBJ1-2
CDR3: CASSSGPYYGYTF